The 15 T cell receptor beta chains presented below share a single source sample, sequenced in a study of T cell responses to AZD1222 COVID-19 vaccine. Some clones are missing from TCRdb's copy, which holds only in-frame ones; the method was immunoSEQ multiplex PCR. The data hold around 140,000 clones, with around 90% observed a single time. The sequencing used peripheral blood, collected 28 days after the second dose of the MenACWY control vaccine. The source is an adult who received the MenACWY meningococcal vaccine as a control.

This rearrangement joins TRBV5-6 to TRBJ1-2; D unresolved. Between the trimmed V and J ends, which lost 5 bases and 6 bases, there was a span of 20 bases. The CDR3 runs to 15 residues. Germline CDR1 reads SGHDT; CDR2 reads YYEEEE. The CDR3 DNA reads TGTGCCAGCAGACCGAGCCGGGGATACTCGAATGGCTACACCTTC. Encoded protein: CASRPSRGYSNGYTF. Variable domain in full (rest from reference TRBV5-6 and TRBJ1-2): DAGVTQSPTHLIKTRGQQVTLRCSPKSGHDTVSWYQQALGQGPQFIFQYYEEEERQRGNFPDRFSGHQFPNYSSELNVNALLLGDSALYLCASRPSRGYSNGYTFGSGTRLTVV.

This clone is a singleton in its sample. V gene TRBV5-8 combines with J gene TRBJ1-1; D call uncertain. The CDR3 runs to 12 residues. Trimming took 2 bases from V and 11 from J, leaving 13 bases between them. Looked up from germline, CDR1 is SGHTS and CDR2 is YDEGEE. The CDR3 nucleotides are TGTGCCAGCAGCTTTCGGACGAACGGGGCTTTCTTT. Protein product: CASSFRTNGAFF.

This clone came up a few times. This rearrangement joins TRBV2 to TRBJ1-4; 8 bases fit TRBD1. Germline CDR1 and CDR2: SNHLY and FYNNEI. V trimming: 6 bases; J trimming: 8 bases; junction bases outside the gene matches: 11. The CDR3 runs to 15 residues. DNA for the CDR3: TGTGCCAGCAGCCTGGACAGGGACATGAGAGAAAAACTGTTTTTT. It translates to CASSLDRDMREKLFF. Using reference TRBV2 and TRBJ1-4 for the parts outside the CDR3, the full variable domain is EPEVTQTPSHQVTQMGQEVILRCVPISNHLYFYWYRQILGQKVEFLVSFYNNEISEKSEIFDDQFSVERPDGSNFTLKIRSTKLEDSAMYFCASSLDRDMREKLFFGSGTQLSVL.

J is TRBJ1-2 and V is TRBV6-2 or TRBV6-3; no clear D. The V end was cut by 6 bases, the J end by 2 bases, with 10 bases between. Germline assignment: CDR1 MNHEY and CDR2 SVGEGT. This CDR3 is 13 amino acids long. CDR3 region: CASSAGLNYGYTF. The DNA for the CDR3 is TGTGCCAGCAGCGCCGGGCTGAACTATGGCTACACCTTC.

V usage is TRBV7-9 and J usage is TRBJ2-1; 12 positions agree with TRBD2. The J segment lost 7 bases and the V segment lost 4 bases, leaving 8 bases of the junction unmatched. CDR1 SEHNR and CDR2 FQNEAQ come from the germline V gene (reference sequence). The CDR3 runs to 16 residues. The chain's CDR3 is CASSSLAGGSLNEQFF. CDR3 DNA: TGTGCCAGCAGCTCGCTAGCGGGAGGGTCATTGAATGAGCAGTTCTTC.

This clone was observed once. The J gene is TRBJ2-4, the V gene TRBV29-1; TRBD2 aligns across 9 bases. This CDR3 is built from 12 residues. Germline V gives CDR1 SQVTM, CDR2 ANQGSEA. The junction had 5 bases not matched to a gene; V was cut back by 6 bases and J by 8 bases. Here the CDR3 DNA reads TGCAGCGTCTATAGCGGGAGCGACATTCAGTACTTC. Translated: CSVYSGSDIQYF.

This chain uses TRBV7-2 with TRBJ1-4, with D tentatively TRBD1 (5 bases). The CDR3 totals 18 residues. Germline CDR1 reads SGHTA; CDR2 reads FQGNSA. V lost 5 bases and J 0 bases, leaving 19 bases between the germline ends. Written as DNA, the CDR3 is TGTGCCAGCAGCCAACGACTCCTTGACAGAGCAACTAATGAAAAACTGTTTTTT. It codes for CASSQRLLDRATNEKLFF.

J is TRBJ2-1 and V is TRBV13; no definite D call. V dropped 5 bases and J dropped 9 bases, with 11 bases sitting between them. Germline-derived CDR1 and CDR2 are PRHDT and FYEKMQ (reference sequence). This CDR3 comprises 12 residues. CDR3 amino acids: CASSPPVGEQFF. CDR3 in DNA: TGTGCCAGCAGCCCACCTGTGGGTGAGCAGTTCTTC.

The chain uses TRBV3-1 (or the pseudogene TRBV3-2) and TRBJ1-1, with D unclear. Germline CDR1 reads LGHDT; CDR2 reads YNNKEL (reference sequence). The CDR3 totals 14 residues. V was clipped by 1 base and J by 1 base, with 7 bases between them. As DNA, the CDR3 is TGTGCCAGCAGCCAAGTGGCAGGGAACACTGAAGCTTTCTTT. Its translation: CASSQVAGNTEAFF.

V is TRBV7-9 and J is TRBJ2-1; 7 nucleotides match TRBD2. Per the germline V gene, CDR1 is SEHNR and CDR2 is FQNEAQ (reference sequence). V trimming: 2 bases; J trimming: 10 bases; junction bases outside the gene matches: 8. The CDR3 sequence is 14 residues long. CDR3 sequence: CASSLQRGSGEQFF. In DNA, the CDR3 is TGTGCCAGCAGCTTACAGCGGGGCTCCGGCGAGCAGTTCTTC.

The chain joins TRBV9 to TRBJ2-3; D gene ambiguous. Germline V gene data show CDR1 as SGDLS and CDR2 as YYNGEE. The V gene lost 4 bases and the J gene lost 3 bases, with 12 bases spanning the gap. The CDR3 covers 14 residues. The CDR3 spells CASSPTHRTDTQYF. CDR3 nucleotide sequence: TGTGCCAGCAGCCCCACTCATCGAACAGATACGCAGTATTTT.

This chain links TRBV6-6 with TRBJ1-4; D gene uncertain. Germline CDR1 MNHNY, CDR2 SVGAGI (reference sequence). V dropped 7 bases and J dropped 5 bases, with 17 bases sitting between them. The CDR3 runs to 15 residues. The CDR3 coding sequence is TGTGCCAGCATACGGGTTGCAGTCGCCAATGAAAAACTGTTTTTT. Translated, it gives CASIRVAVANEKLFF.

This clone was counted a few times. V and J are TRBV4-2 and TRBJ2-7, with 7 bases lining up with TRBD2. V trimming: 0 bases; J trimming: 5 bases; junction bases outside the gene matches: 10. The CDR3 extends over 16 amino acids. In germline, CDR1 is LGHNA, CDR2 YNFKEQ. In DNA, the CDR3 is TGTGCCAGCAGCCAAGATCCCTCCCTAGCGGTCCACGAGCAGTACTTC. Translation gives CASSQDPSLAVHEQYF.

The rearrangement links TRBV3-1 (or the pseudogene TRBV3-2) to TRBJ1-2, with 8 bases identical to TRBD1. CDR1 and CDR2 from the germline V gene are LGHDT and YNNKEL (reference sequence). This CDR3 spans 16 amino acids. Germline trimming cut 1 base from V and 4 bases from J; bases unmatched to any gene: 8. DNA of the CDR3: TGTGCCAGCAGCCAAGTCAAGGACAGGGCGATCTATGGCTACACCTTC. It encodes CASSQVKDRAIYGYTF.

The chain recombines TRBV5-5 with TRBJ2-6; the D gene is possibly TRBD1 (6 bases). The CDR3 is 17 residues long. Trimming cost V 4 bases and J 0 bases, with 14 bases left between them. Germline-derived CDR1 and CDR2 are SGHKS and YYEKEE (reference sequence). The CDR3 nucleotides read TGTGCCAGCAGCCAATCCGGACAGTTCTCTGGGGCCAACGTCCTGACTTTC. This translates into CASSQSGQFSGANVLTF.